The clone carrying this TCR beta chain was counted many times. The antigen is not known. These data belong to a study of T cells after posttransplantation cyclophosphamide. Study findings and constraints: Blood and skin or GI T cell repertoires showed limited TRB overlap.

Unmatched junction bases numbered 4, after V lost 10 bases and J lost 1 base. Per germline, CDR1 ENHRY and CDR2 SYGVKD. CDR3 length: 12 residues. Generated by immunoSEQ multiplex PCR, the TCRdb table keeps only in-frame clones and is missing some. The record shows 41,000 or so clones for this sample, with no singletons present. The V call is TRBV10-3, the J call TRBJ2-7, with 7 positions matching TRBD1. The sequence was collected from a man in his thirties or forties in good health and a related stem cell transplant donor. Sequences were obtained from PBMCs. CDR3 sequence (DNA): TGTGCCAGCCGGGACAGTTCCTACGAGCAGTACTTC. Its translation: CASRDSSYEQYF.